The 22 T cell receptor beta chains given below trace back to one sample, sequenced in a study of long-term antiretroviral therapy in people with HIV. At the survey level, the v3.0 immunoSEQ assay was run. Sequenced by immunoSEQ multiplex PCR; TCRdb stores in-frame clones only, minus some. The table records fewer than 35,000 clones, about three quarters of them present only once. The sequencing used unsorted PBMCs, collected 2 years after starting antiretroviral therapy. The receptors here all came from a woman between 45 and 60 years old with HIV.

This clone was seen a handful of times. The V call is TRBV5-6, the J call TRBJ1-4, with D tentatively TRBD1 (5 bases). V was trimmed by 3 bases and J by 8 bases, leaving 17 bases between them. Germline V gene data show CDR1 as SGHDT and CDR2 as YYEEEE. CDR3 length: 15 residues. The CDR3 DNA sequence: TGTGCCAGCAGCTGGGGGACCAGCGGCGGGGAAAAACTGTTTTTT. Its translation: CASSWGTSGGEKLFF.

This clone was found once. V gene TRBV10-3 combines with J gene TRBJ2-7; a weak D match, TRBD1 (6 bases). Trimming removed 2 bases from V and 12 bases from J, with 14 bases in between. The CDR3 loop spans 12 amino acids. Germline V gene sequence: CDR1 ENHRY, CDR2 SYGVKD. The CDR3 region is CAISEPGTRRYF. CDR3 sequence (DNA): TGTGCCATCAGTGAGCCTGGGACACGGAGGTACTTC.

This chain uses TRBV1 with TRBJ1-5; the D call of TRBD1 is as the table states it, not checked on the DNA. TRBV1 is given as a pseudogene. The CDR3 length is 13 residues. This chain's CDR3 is CTSGKGRRQPQHF. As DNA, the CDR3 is TGCACCAGCGGTAAGGGGCGGAGACAGCCCCAGCATTTT.

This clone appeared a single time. The CDR3 protein is CAWSVWFHAGEKSSTDTQYF. The CDR3 nucleotides are TGTGCCTGGAGCGTGTGGTTTCATGCGGGGGAGAAATCTAGCACAGATACGCAGTATTTT. This sequence joins TRBV30 and TRBJ2-3; 7 bases align to TRBD2. The trim removed 3 bases at V and 0 bases at J, leaving 21 bases unmatched. This CDR3 region has 20 residues. Germline CDR1 and CDR2: GTSNPN and SVGIG (reference sequence).

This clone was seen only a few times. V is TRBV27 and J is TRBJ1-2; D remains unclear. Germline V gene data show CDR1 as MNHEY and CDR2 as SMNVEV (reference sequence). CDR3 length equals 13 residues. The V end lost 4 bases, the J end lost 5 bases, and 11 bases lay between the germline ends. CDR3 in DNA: TGTGCCAGCAGTTCAAGCGACAAGTATGGCTACACCTTC. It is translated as CASSSSDKYGYTF.

For the CDR3, the DNA is TGTGCCAGCAGTTACCTTGGACAGCAGACAAGGACCCAGTACTTC. This codes for CASSYLGQQTRTQYF. The gene calls are TRBV6-5 and TRBJ2-5; the D gene is possibly TRBD1 (6 bases). The CDR3 length is 15 residues. V was cut by 2 bases and J by 7 bases, with 17 bases left in between. Per the germline V gene, CDR1 is MNHEY and CDR2 is SVGAGI.

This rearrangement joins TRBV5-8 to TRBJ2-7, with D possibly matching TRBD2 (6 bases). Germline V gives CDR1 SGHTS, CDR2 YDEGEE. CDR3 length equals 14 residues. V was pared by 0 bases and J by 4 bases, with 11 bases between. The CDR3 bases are TGTGCCAGCAGCTTGGACAGGAGGGGATACGAGCAGTACTTC. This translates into CASSLDRRGYEQYF.

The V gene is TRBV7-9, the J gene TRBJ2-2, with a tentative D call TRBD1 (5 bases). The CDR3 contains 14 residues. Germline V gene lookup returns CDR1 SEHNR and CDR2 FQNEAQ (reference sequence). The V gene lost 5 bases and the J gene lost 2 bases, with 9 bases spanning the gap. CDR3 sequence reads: CASSPTVNTGELFF. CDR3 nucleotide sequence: TGTGCCAGCAGCCCGACAGTAAACACCGGGGAGCTGTTTTTT. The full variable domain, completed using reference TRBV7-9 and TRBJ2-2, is DTGVSQNPRHKITKRGQNVTFRCDPISEHNRLYWYRQTLGQGPEFLTYFQNEAQLEKSRLLSDRFSAERPKGSFSTLEIQRTEQGDSAMYLCASSPTVNTGELFFGEGSRLTVL.

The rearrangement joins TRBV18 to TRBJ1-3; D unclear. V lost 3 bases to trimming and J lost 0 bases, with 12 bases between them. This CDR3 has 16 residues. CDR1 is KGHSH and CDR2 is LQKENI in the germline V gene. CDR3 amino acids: CASSPRSPVSGNTIYF. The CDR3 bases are TGTGCCAGCTCACCCCGGTCCCCGGTCTCTGGAAACACCATATATTTT. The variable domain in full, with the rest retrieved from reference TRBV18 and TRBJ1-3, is NAGVMQNPRHLVRRRGQEARLRCSPMKGHSHVYWYRQLPEEGLKFMVYLQKENIIDESGMPKERFSAEFPKEGPSILRIQQVVRGDSAAYFCASSPRSPVSGNTIYFGEGSWLTVV.

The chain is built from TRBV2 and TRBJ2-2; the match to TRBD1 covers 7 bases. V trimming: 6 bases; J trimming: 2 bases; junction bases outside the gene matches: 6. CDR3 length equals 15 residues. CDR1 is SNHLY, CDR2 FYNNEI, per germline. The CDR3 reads CASSPGTANTGELFF. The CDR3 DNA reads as TGTGCCAGCAGCCCCGGGACAGCCAACACCGGGGAGCTGTTTTTT.

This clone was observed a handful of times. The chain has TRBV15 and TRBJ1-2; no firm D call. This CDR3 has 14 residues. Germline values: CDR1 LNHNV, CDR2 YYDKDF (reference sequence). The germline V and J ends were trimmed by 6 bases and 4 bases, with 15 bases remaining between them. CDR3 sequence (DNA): TGTGCCACCAGTTCGAGAGCCAGGATCTATGGCTACACCTTC. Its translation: CATSSRARIYGYTF.

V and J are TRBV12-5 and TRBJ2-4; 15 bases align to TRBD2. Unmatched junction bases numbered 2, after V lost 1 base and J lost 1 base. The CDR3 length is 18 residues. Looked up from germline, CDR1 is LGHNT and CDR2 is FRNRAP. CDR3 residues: CASGLEGLAGGAKNIQYF. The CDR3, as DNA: TGTGCTAGTGGTTTGGAGGGACTAGCGGGGGGTGCCAAAAACATTCAGTACTTC.

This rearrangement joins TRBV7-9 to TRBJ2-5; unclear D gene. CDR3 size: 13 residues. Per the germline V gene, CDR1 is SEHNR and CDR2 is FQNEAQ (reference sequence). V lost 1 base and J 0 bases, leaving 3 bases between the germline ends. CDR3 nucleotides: TGTGCCAGCAGCTTAGAGTACCAAGAGACCCAGTACTTC. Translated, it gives CASSLEYQETQYF.

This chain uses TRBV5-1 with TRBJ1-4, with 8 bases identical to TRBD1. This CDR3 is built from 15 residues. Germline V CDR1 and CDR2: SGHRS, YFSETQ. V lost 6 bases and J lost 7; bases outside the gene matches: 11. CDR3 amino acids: CASTDYDRGVEKLFF. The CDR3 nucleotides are TGCGCCAGCACTGATTACGACAGGGGAGTTGAAAAACTGTTTTTT. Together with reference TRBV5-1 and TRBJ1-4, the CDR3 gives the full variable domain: KAGVTQTPRYLIKTRGQQVTLSCSPISGHRSVSWYQQTPGQGLQFLFEYFSETQRNKGNFPGRFSGRQFSNSRSEMNVSTLELGDSALYLCASTDYDRGVEKLFFGSGTQLSVL.

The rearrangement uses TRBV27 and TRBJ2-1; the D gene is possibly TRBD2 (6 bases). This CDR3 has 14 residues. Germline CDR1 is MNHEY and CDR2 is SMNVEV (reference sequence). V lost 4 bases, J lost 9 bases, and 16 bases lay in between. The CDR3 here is CASSYRGTLREQFF. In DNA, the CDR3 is TGTGCCAGCAGTTATCGGGGGACCCTTCGTGAGCAGTTCTTC.

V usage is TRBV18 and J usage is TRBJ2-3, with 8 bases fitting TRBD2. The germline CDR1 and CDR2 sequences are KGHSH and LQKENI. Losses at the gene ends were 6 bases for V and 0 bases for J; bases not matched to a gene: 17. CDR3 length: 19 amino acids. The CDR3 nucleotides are TGTGCCAGCTCCCAAATGGGCCCCGGGGGGGCTACTAGCACAGATACGCAGTATTTT. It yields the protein CASSQMGPGGATSTDTQYF.

CDR3 sequence reads: CASSGGMSNQPQHF. The DNA for the CDR3 is TGTGCCAGCAGCGGTGGTATGAGCAATCAGCCCCAGCATTTT. The chain joins TRBV5-6 to TRBJ1-5; D gene unclear. Trimming stripped 4 bases from V and 1 base from J, with 9 bases between. Looked up from germline, CDR1 is SGHDT and CDR2 is YYEEEE. This CDR3 is built from 14 residues. Variable domain in full (rest from reference TRBV5-6 and TRBJ1-5): DAGVTQSPTHLIKTRGQQVTLRCSPKSGHDTVSWYQQALGQGPQFIFQYYEEEERQRGNFPDRFSGHQFPNYSSELNVNALLLGDSALYLCASSGGMSNQPQHFGDGTRLSIL.

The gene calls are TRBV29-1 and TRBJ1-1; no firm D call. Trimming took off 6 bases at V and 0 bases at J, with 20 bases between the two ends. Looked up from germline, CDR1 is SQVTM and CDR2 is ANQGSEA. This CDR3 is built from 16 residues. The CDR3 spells CSVSPRTVTLNTEAFF. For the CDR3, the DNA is TGCAGCGTATCGCCTCGGACGGTTACCCTGAACACTGAAGCTTTCTTT. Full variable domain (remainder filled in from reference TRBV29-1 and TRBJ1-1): SAVISQKPSRDICQRGTSLTIQCQVDSQVTMMFWYRQQPGQSLTLIATANQGSEATYESGFVIDKFPISRPNLTFSTLTVSNMSPEDSSIYLCSVSPRTVTLNTEAFFGQGTRLTVV.

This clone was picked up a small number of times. The CDR3 is CASTNRERAYEQYV. CDR3 DNA sequence: TGTGCCAGCACCAATCGGGAGAGGGCCTACGAGCAGTACGTC. This rearrangement joins TRBV7-2 to TRBJ2-7; TRBD2 might be the D (6 bases). The germline CDR1 and CDR2 sequences are SGHTA and FQGNSA. The CDR3 covers 14 residues. Trimming cost V 7 bases and J 2 bases, with 15 bases left between them.

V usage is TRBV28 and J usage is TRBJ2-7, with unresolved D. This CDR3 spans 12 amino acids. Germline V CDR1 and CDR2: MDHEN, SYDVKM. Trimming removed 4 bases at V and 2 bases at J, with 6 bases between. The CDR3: CASSSQTYEQYF. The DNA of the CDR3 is TGTGCCAGCAGTTCACAGACCTACGAGCAGTACTTC.

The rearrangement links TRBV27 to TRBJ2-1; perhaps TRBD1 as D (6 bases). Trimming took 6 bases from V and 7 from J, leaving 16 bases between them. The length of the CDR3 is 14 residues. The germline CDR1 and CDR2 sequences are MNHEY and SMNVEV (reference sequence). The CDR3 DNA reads TGTGCCAGCAGCCACAGGGCCGGTGGTAATGAGCAGTTCTTC. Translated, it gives CASSHRAGGNEQFF.

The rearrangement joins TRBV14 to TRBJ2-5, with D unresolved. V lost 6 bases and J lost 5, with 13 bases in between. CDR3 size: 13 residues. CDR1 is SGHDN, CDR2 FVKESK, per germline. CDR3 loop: CASSPPNSETQYF. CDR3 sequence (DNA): TGTGCCAGCAGTCCCCCTAATTCGGAGACCCAGTACTTC.